This T cell receptor (beta chain) was identified during a study of cytomegalovirus exposure and HLA in healthy donors. Looking at the study overall: Early released data had tens of millions of unique TCRs, all coming from HLA-typed donors. Study observations and caveats: Confirmation was obtained in vitro that a few CMV-associated chains are specific for CMV antigens. About 87% or about 30% of the time was how often most TCR beta V segments were productive, according to an earlier analysis. Later analysis demonstrated an association between a missense DCLRE1C variant and TCR beta V- and J-gene trimming.

The study ran its PCR with 60 Vbeta and 13 Jbeta primers. Data came from immunoSEQ multiplex PCR; TCRdb stores just in-frame clones and leaves some out. Of 300,000 or so clones listed, roughly four fifths are singletons. As to this clone: The antigen remains unidentified.

The CDR3 extends over 14 amino acids. Germline values: CDR1 SQVTM, CDR2 ANQGSEA. With 7 bases removed from V and 0 bases from J, the gap between germline ends came to 16 bases. The chain uses TRBV29-1 and TRBJ2-7; a possible D gene is TRBD2 (6 bases). Specimen: PBMCs. This TCR was sampled from a woman in her 40s in good health and CMV-seropositive. The CDR3 bases are TGCAGCGCCGAGATAGCGGATACCTCCTACGAGCAGTACTTC. Translating gives CSAEIADTSYEQYF.